These 14 T cell receptor beta chains originate from one sample sequenced in a study of T cell repertoires in cytomegalovirus infection (dated by TCRdb to 2018 to 2020). The sample was run on an Illumina HiSeq 1500. The raw public data were reprocessed by TCRdb itself: fastp quality trimming at Q25, MiXCR clonotype calling, in-frame beta chains only. Here each entry gathers all rows of one CDR3 protein and keeps the most common genes and DNA. The sample table shows 400,000 to 550,000 distinct CDR3 sequences, and approximately 10% are seen once. Clones ranked in the top ten supply 9.5% to 13% of the sample. What was sequenced was PBMCs. The source of these receptors is a human donor in good health (CMV status not recorded). Some clones in this sample may be carry-over from other donors' samples.

This clonotype was recorded a few times. This chain connects TRBV29-1 to TRBJ1-5; a possible D gene is TRBD1 (5 bases). With 7 bases removed from V and 1 base from J, the gap between germline ends came to 8 bases. Germline assignment: CDR1 SQVTM and CDR2 ANQGSEA. The CDR3 has 12 amino acids. The DNA of the CDR3 is TGCAGCGCCAGGGTAAGCAATCAGCCCCAGCATTTT. As protein: CSARVSNQPQHF. Combining the CDR3 with reference TRBV29-1 and TRBJ1-5 gives the whole variable domain SAVISQKPSRDICQRGTSLTIQCQVDSQVTMMFWYRQQPGQSLTLIATANQGSEATYESGFVIDKFPISRPNLTFSTLTVSNMSPEDSSIYLCSARVSNQPQHFGDGTRLSIL.

At least ten counts were recorded for this clonotype. The CDR3 loop is CASSLEASGGRNEQFF. CDR3 coding DNA: TGTGCCAGCAGCTTAGAGGCTAGCGGGGGGCGGAATGAGCAGTTCTTC. The chain carries TRBV7-6 and TRBJ2-1, with 11 bases lining up with TRBD2. J was trimmed by 7 bases and V by 1 base; bases with no gene match: 6. This CDR3 has 16 amino acids. Germline CDR1 and CDR2: SGHVS and FNYEAQ. Supplemented by reference TRBV7-6 and TRBJ2-1, the full variable domain reads GAGVSQSPRYKVTKRGQDVALRCDPISGHVSLYWYRQALGQGPEFLTYFNYEAQQDKSGLPNDRFSAERPEGSISTLTIQRTEQRDSAMYRCASSLEASGGRNEQFFGPGTRLTVL.

There are a few counts of this clonotype. This rearrangement joins TRBV24-1 to TRBJ2-1, with TRBD2 matching over 10 bases. There are 13 residues in the CDR3. After removal of 9 bases from V and 7 bases from J, the junction contained 5 bases not matched to a gene. Germline V gives CDR1 KGHDR, CDR2 SFDVKD. The CDR3 DNA reads TGTGCCACCGGGGTGACTAGCGGGAATGAGCAGTTCTTC. Its translation is CATGVTSGNEQFF.

The chain joins TRBV5-1 to TRBJ1-3; a weak D match, TRBD1 (6 bases). The germline CDR1 and CDR2 sequences are SGHRS and YFSETQ. Trimming stripped 0 bases from V and 2 bases from J, with 18 bases between. The CDR3 is made up of 18 amino acids. The CDR3 bases are TGCGCCAGCAGCTTGGGAAGGGACATCCCCGAAGCTGGAAACACCATATATTTT. Protein sequence: CASSLGRDIPEAGNTIYF.

The sample holds many counts of this clonotype. CDR3 sequence: CASSQPGQYGYTF. Written as DNA, the CDR3 is TGTGCCAGCAGTCAACCGGGACAGTATGGCTACACCTTC. The chain is built from TRBV27 and TRBJ1-2; 7 bases fit TRBD1. Germline-derived CDR1 and CDR2 are MNHEY and SMNVEV (reference sequence). V lost 5 bases, J lost 5 bases, and 5 bases stayed unmatched. CDR3 length equals 13 residues.

At least ten counts were recorded for this clonotype. The chain carries TRBV3-1 and TRBJ2-2, with D uncertain. Germline V gene sequence: CDR1 LGHDT, CDR2 YNNKEL (reference sequence). V gave up 4 bases and J gave up 5 bases, with 11 bases separating them. The CDR3 is 14 amino acids. CDR3 nucleotide sequence: TGTGCCAGCAGCCCAGACCGACGGACCGGGGAGCTGTTTTTT. Translation: CASSPDRRTGELFF.

This clonotype was counted many times. The chain has TRBV7-2 and TRBJ2-3; D possibly corresponds to TRBD1 (5 bases). The CDR3 is made up of 14 amino acids. The germline V gene has CDR1 SGHTA and CDR2 FQGNSA. V was cut by 5 bases and J by 2 bases, with 11 bases left in between. The CDR3 DNA is TGTGCCAGCAGCCTGCTAGGGGCCACAGATACGCAGTATTTT. It specifies CASSLLGATDTQYF.

This clonotype was detected many times. The genes are TRBV4-1 and TRBJ2-2; 9 bases are shared with TRBD2. The CDR3 runs to 16 residues. J lost 5 bases, V lost 1 base, and 5 bases had no gene match. CDR1 and CDR2 from the germline V gene are MGHRA and YSYEKL. This CDR3 is CASSQGGTSLTGELFF. Here the CDR3 DNA reads TGCGCCAGCAGCCAAGGGGGGACTAGCTTGACCGGGGAGCTGTTTTTT.

The chain is built from TRBV2 and TRBJ2-1; 11 bases agree with TRBD1. CDR3 length: 17 amino acids. Germline-derived CDR1 and CDR2 are SNHLY and FYNNEI. Losses at the gene ends were 0 bases for V and 4 bases for J; bases not matched to a gene: 5. CDR3 DNA sequence: TGTGCCAGCAGTGAAGCGCTCGGGACAGGGGGATACAATGAGCAGTTCTTC. Translation: CASSEALGTGGYNEQFF.

This clonotype was seen at least ten times. The J gene is TRBJ2-1, the V gene TRBV4-1; unclear D gene. In germline, CDR1 is MGHRA, CDR2 YSYEKL. This CDR3 has 13 amino acids. V lost 4 bases and J lost 5, with 9 bases in between. The CDR3 coding sequence is TGCGCCAGCAGCCCAGGCCAGGACAATGAGCAGTTCTTC. Translating gives CASSPGQDNEQFF.

This rearrangement joins TRBV29-1 to TRBJ2-7; a weak D match, TRBD1 (6 bases). The V gene's germline CDR1 is SQVTM and CDR2 ANQGSEA. V was trimmed by 2 bases and J by 2 bases, leaving 13 bases between them. The CDR3 runs 14 residues. The CDR3 reads CSVELGTQTYEQYF. The CDR3 DNA reads as TGCAGCGTTGAACTAGGGACACAAACCTACGAGCAGTACTTC.

J is TRBJ2-2 and V is TRBV10-3; 7 nucleotides align to TRBD1. Trimming took 4 bases from V and 0 from J; bases not matched to a gene: 2. The CDR3 totals 15 residues. The V gene's germline CDR1 is ENHRY and CDR2 SYGVKD. The CDR3 DNA follows: TGTGCCATCAGTGTCCAGGGGGCGAACACCGGGGAGCTGTTTTTT. This sequence encodes CAISVQGANTGELFF.

V is TRBV7-3 and J is TRBJ2-2; TRBD1 matches at 9 bases. CDR3 length: 16 amino acids. Per germline, CDR1 SGHTA and CDR2 FQGTGA. Trimming took 4 bases from V and 2 from J; bases not matched to a gene: 5. DNA of the CDR3: TGTGCCAGCAGCTCTGGACAGGGGATTAACACCGGGGAGCTGTTTTTT. It translates to CASSSGQGINTGELFF.

The chain is built from TRBV9 and TRBJ2-1, with 7 positions matching TRBD2. V shed 3 bases and J 9 bases; nucleotides not matched to a gene: 6. The germline CDR1 and CDR2 sequences are SGDLS and YYNGEE. This CDR3 has 13 residues. CDR3: CASSARLATEQFF. The CDR3, as DNA: TGTGCCAGCAGCGCTCGACTAGCCACTGAGCAGTTCTTC.